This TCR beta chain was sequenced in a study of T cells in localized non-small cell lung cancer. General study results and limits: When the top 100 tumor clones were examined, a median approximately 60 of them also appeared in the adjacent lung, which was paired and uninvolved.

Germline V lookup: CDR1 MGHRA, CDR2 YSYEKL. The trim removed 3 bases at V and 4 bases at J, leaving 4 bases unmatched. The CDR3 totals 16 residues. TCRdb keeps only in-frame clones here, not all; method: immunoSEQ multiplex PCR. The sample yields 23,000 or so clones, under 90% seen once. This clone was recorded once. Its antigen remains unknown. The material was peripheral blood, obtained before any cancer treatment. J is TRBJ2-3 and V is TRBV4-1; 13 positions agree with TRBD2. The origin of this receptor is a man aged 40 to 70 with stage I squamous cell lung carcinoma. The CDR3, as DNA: TGCGCCAGCAGCCAGGGACTAGCGGGGTACGCAGATACGCAGTATTTT. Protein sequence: CASSQGLAGYADTQYF.